This T cell receptor (beta chain) was profiled in a study of blood T cell repertoires in COVID-19. Study overall: From T cells, B-cell-depleted T cells, or PBMCs came the material, which was cDNA or gDNA.

Profiling relied on immunoSEQ multiplex PCR, and the TCRdb table lists in-frame clones only, not all of them. The table records approximately 170,000 clones, over 80% of them present only once. The specimen was peripheral blood. The origin of this receptor is a woman older than 75 with COVID-19, enrolled during active disease.

CDR3 nucleotide sequence: TGTGCCAGCGGGACAGGGCAAGGCTACACCTTC. Its protein is CASGTGQGYTF. The J gene is TRBJ1-2, the V gene TRBV25-1, with 9 nucleotides matching TRBD1. V lost 8 bases and J lost 8; bases outside the gene matches: 3. Germline assignment: CDR1 MGHDK and CDR2 SYGVNS. The CDR3 totals 11 residues.